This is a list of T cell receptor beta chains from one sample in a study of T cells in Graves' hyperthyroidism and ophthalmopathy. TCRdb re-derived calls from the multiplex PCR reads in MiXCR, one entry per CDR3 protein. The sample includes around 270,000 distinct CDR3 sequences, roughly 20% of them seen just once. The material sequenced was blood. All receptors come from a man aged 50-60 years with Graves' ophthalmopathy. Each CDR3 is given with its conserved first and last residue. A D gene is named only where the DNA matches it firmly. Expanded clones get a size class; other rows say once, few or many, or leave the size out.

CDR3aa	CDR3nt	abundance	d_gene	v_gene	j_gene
CASSIDRIYGYTF	TGTGCCAGCAGCATCGACAGGATCTATGGCTACACCTTC	-	-	TRBV6-1	TRBJ1-2
CASRPGGLLEKLFF	TGCGCCAGCAGACCAGGGGGCTTACTCGAAAAACTGTTTTTT	few	TRBD1	TRBV5-1	TRBJ1-4
CASSFIGSEQFF	TGTGCCAGCAGTTTTATCGGCAGTGAGCAGTTCTTC	once	-	TRBV27	TRBJ2-1
CASSLSRGITGELFF	TGTGCCAGCAGTTTATCAAGGGGCATCACCGGGGAGCTGTTTTTT	-	-	TRBV27	TRBJ2-2
CASSLSVSPYGYTF	TGTGCCAGCAGTTTATCAGTTTCCCCCTATGGCTACACCTTC	few	-	TRBV4-1	TRBJ1-2
CASSEEGGTGELFF	TGTGCCAGCAGCGAAGAGGGGGGAACCGGGGAGCTGTTTTTT	many	-	TRBV12-3/TRBV12-4	TRBJ2-2
CASSVLASGSTDTQYF	TGTGCCAGCAGCGTTCTAGCTAGCGGAAGCACAGATACGCAGTATTTT	-	TRBD2	TRBV9	TRBJ2-3
CASSLRLAANNEQFF	TGCGCCAGCAGCTTAAGACTAGCGGCGAACAATGAGCAGTTCTTC	many	TRBD2	TRBV4-1	TRBJ2-1
CASSWTSSETQYF	TGTGCCAGCAGCTGGACTAGCAGCGAGACCCAGTACTTC	few	TRBD2	TRBV7-2	TRBJ2-5
CASRGRSGRAYNEQFF	TGTGCCAGCAGAGGCCGCAGCGGGAGGGCCTACAATGAGCAGTTCTTC	few	TRBD2	TRBV12-3/TRBV12-4	TRBJ2-1